This T cell receptor beta chain came from a study of blood T cells in healthy people across ages. V lost 3 bases and J lost 0, with 10 bases in between. The CDR3 has 16 residues. CDR1 SGDLS and CDR2 YYNGEE come from the germline V gene. Study-level points and caveats: Per million T cells, the diversity of TCR beta decreased roughly linearly as age advanced.

Then a second PCR, running roughly 7 to 11 cycles, was carried out with a sample-barcoded 5' primer and a J-beta primer mix. TCRdb fed the 5' RACE reads into MiXCR, producing one record per CDR3 protein. Of fewer than 2,000,000 distinct CDR3 sequences listed, approximately 40% were seen once; the top ten hold 20% to 25%. The sample holds a few counts of this clonotype. The target antigen is unknown. The specimen sequenced was blood. V and J are TRBV9 and TRBJ2-6, with a weak D call TRBD1 (6 bases). This TCR derives from a human donor in good health. CDR3: CASSAQGRSGANVLTF. The CDR3 DNA follows: TGTGCCAGCAGCGCGCAGGGGCGCTCTGGGGCCAACGTCCTGACTTTC.